This TCR beta chain came from a study of cytomegalovirus exposure and HLA in healthy donors. Study conclusions and caveats: Across donors, presence/absence analyses took sequencing depth to be roughly uniform. In a later analysis, TCR beta V- and J-gene trimming showed a link to a missense DCLRE1C variant. Diagnosis of cytomegalovirus status made by the classifier reportedly showed high specificity and sensitivity.

This clone occurred a few times. Its antigen is currently unknown. PCR amplification relied on 60 Vbeta primers (plus 13 Jbeta primers). The repertoire was sequenced with immunoSEQ multiplex PCR; TCRdb's copy has only in-frame clones and lacks some. The sample comprises roughly 130,000 clones, 80% of which are singletons, and roughly 5% rests with the top ten. The trim removed 2 bases at V and 10 bases at J, leaving 3 bases unmatched. Germline V gives CDR1 MNHEY, CDR2 SMNVEV (reference sequence). This CDR3 is built from 13 residues. This sequence joins TRBV27 and TRBJ2-7, with 12 bases lining up with TRBD2. Sequenced input: PBMCs. The clonotype originates from a man aged 30 to 45 in good health and CMV-seronegative. CDR3 residues: CASSLLAGGNQYF. CDR3 DNA: TGTGCCAGCAGTTTACTAGCGGGAGGGAATCAGTACTTC.